This T cell receptor (beta chain) was recorded in a study of blood T cell repertoires in COVID-19. Study as a whole: Samples of COVID-19 (acute and convalescent) were obtained from the United States, Italy and Spain. From T cells, B-cell-depleted T cells, or PBMCs came the material, which was cDNA or gDNA.

Original analysis: Counts of nucleated cells, estimated from reference gene primer amplification, were obtained. The data were produced by immunoSEQ multiplex PCR, yet TCRdb's version contains in-frame clones alone and is incomplete. That table is the source of V, J and clone size, and D and trimming were worked out from the DNA. This sample yields around 46,000 clones, of which approximately 86% are seen a single time; approximately 15% belongs to the top ten. The CDR3 has 15 residues. Germline assignment: CDR1 SGHRS and CDR2 YFSETQ. V lost 0 bases and J 8 bases, leaving 12 bases between the germline ends.

This TCR derives from a man in his fifties or sixties with active or convalescent COVID-19. The V call is TRBV5-1, the J call TRBJ1-6; no clear D. What was sequenced was peripheral blood. The CDR3 bases are TGCGCCAGCAGCTTGGATTTAGGAGTCTATTCACCCCTCCACTTT. Encoded protein: CASSLDLGVYSPLHF.